This paragraph covers one T cell receptor beta chain sequence. No antigen is known for it. With 60 Vbeta and 13 Jbeta primers, the PCR was carried out. TCRdb keeps only in-frame clones here, not all; method: immunoSEQ multiplex PCR. The sample lists 150,000 to 200,000 clones, around four fifths seen once, with less than 10% in the top ten. Germline V lookup: CDR1 LGHNA, CDR2 YSLEER. CDR3 length: 16 amino acids. Deletions cut 0 bases from V and 0 bases from J, with 12 bases between. These data come from a study of cytomegalovirus exposure and HLA in healthy donors. Overall study findings and caveats: For most TCR sequences rarity was the rule, although some public TCRs occurred in many donors.

This receptor was obtained from a man aged 18-30 years in good health and CMV-seropositive. The V and J genes are TRBV4-3 and TRBJ2-7; maybe TRBD1 (5 bases). Source material: PBMCs. The CDR3 sequence: CASSQERQRHSYEQYF. CDR3 DNA: TGCGCCAGCAGCCAAGAGAGACAGAGACACTCCTACGAGCAGTACTTC.